These 9 T cell receptor beta chains were sequenced from one sample in a study of Ad26.COV2.S vaccination and SARS-CoV-2 variants. TCRdb's copy holds only in-frame clones and misses some; the assay was immunoSEQ multiplex PCR. The sample contains approximately 280,000 clones, about 90% of which appear only once. The treatment: 19 received Ad26.COV2.S at low or high dose, single or two shots; about 5 received placebo; per-sample allocation not given. Repertoires come from day 63 after the first vaccine or placebo injection. This sample comprised peripheral blood, obtained in a trial of Ad26.COV2.S vaccine versus placebo. All receptors come from a person between 18 and 59 years old who received the Ad26.COV2.S COVID-19 vaccine or a placebo.

This clone was seen more than once but under ten times. The J gene is TRBJ2-7, the V gene TRBV12-3 or TRBV12-4, with D possibly matching TRBD2 (5 bases). V was shortened by 3 bases and J by 6 bases, with 12 bases between the two germline ends. The CDR3 spans 13 residues. The CDR3 sequence: CASSFGISGEQYF. CDR3 sequence (DNA): TGTGCCAGCAGTTTCGGGATTTCGGGCGAGCAGTACTTC.

The table lists this clone with a count of one. CDR3: CATSVGGPTDTQYF. The DNA for the CDR3 is TGTGCCACCAGTGTTGGGGGGCCCACAGATACGCAGTATTTT. The rearrangement links TRBV24-1 to TRBJ2-3; D may match TRBD1 or TRBD2 (6 bases each). The CDR3 has 14 residues. CDR1 KGHDR and CDR2 SFDVKD come from the germline V gene. V was shortened by 5 bases and J by 2 bases, with 10 bases between the two germline ends.

V usage is TRBV25-1 and J usage is TRBJ1-3; no clear D. Trimming removed 7 bases from V and 6 bases from J, with 7 bases in between. The V gene's germline CDR1 is MGHDK and CDR2 SYGVNS. This CDR3 has 11 residues. The CDR3 protein is CASKIVNTIYF. DNA for the CDR3: TGTGCCAGCAAGATCGTAAACACCATATATTTT.

This chain uses TRBV5-1 with TRBJ2-3; 7 bases are a match to TRBD1. With V trimmed by 0 bases and J by 0 bases, 4 bases remained unmatched. The CDR3 is 16 amino acids. Germline V CDR1 and CDR2: SGHRS, YFSETQ. The CDR3 is CASSLGTGPSTDTQYF. CDR3 bases: TGCGCCAGCAGCTTGGGGACAGGACCTAGCACAGATACGCAGTATTTT.

This chain uses TRBV19 with TRBJ1-5; unclear D gene. This CDR3 spans 13 amino acids. Germline V lookup: CDR1 LNHDA, CDR2 SQIVND (reference sequence). Deletions cut 6 bases from V and 4 bases from J, with 10 bases between. The CDR3 reads CASSSRDNQPQHF. The DNA for the CDR3 is TGTGCCAGTAGCAGCCGAGATAATCAGCCCCAGCATTTT. Full variable domain (rest looked up from reference TRBV19 and TRBJ1-5): DGGITQSPKYLFRKEGQNVTLSCEQNLNHDAMYWYRQDPGQGLRLIYYSQIVNDFQKGDIAEGYSVSREKKESFPLTVTSAQKNPTAFYLCASSSRDNQPQHFGDGTRLSIL.

The genes are TRBV7-9 and TRBJ2-5; 7 bases map to TRBD2. This CDR3 is 15 amino acids long. J lost 5 bases, V lost 5 bases, and 11 bases had no gene match. The germline gives CDR1 SEHNR, CDR2 FQNEAQ (reference sequence). CDR3 nucleotides: TGTGCCAGCAGCGATCCCGGGGGGATGGGGGAGACCCAGTACTTC. This encodes CASSDPGGMGETQYF.

V gene TRBV4-1 combines with J gene TRBJ2-7; D might be TRBD2 (5 bases). This CDR3 comprises 14 residues. V lost 1 base, J lost 2 bases, and 9 bases lay in between. Germline V gene lookup returns CDR1 MGHRA and CDR2 YSYEKL. The CDR3 protein is CASSQGEGAYEQYF. In nucleotides, the CDR3 is TGCGCCAGCAGCCAAGGAGAGGGTGCCTACGAGCAGTACTTC.

The chain carries TRBV19 and TRBJ2-5, with D tentatively TRBD1 or TRBD2 (6 bases each). This CDR3 spans 13 amino acids. The germline V gene has CDR1 LNHDA and CDR2 SQIVND (reference sequence). Trimming cost V 4 bases and J 5 bases, with 11 bases left between them. Here the CDR3 reads CASSRGGGETQYF. Here the CDR3 DNA reads TGTGCCAGTAGTAGAGGAGGGGGGGAGACCCAGTACTTC.

The V gene is TRBV12-3 or TRBV12-4, the J gene TRBJ2-2; D remains unclear. Trimming stripped 7 bases from V and 2 bases from J, with 8 bases between. This CDR3 spans 13 amino acids. The CDR3 loop is CASTQGNTGELFF. CDR3 DNA: TGTGCCAGCACTCAAGGCAACACCGGGGAGCTGTTTTTT.